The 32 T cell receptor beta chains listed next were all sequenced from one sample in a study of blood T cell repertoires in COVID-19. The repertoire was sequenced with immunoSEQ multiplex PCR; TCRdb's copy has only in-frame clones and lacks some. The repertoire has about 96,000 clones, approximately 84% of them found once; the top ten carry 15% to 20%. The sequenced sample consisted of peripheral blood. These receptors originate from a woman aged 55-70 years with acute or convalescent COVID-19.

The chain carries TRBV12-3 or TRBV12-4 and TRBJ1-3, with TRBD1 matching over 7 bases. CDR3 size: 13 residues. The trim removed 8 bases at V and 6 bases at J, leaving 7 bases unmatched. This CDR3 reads CASSTGIPNTIYF. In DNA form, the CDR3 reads TGTGCCAGCTCGACAGGGATCCCAAACACCATATATTTT.

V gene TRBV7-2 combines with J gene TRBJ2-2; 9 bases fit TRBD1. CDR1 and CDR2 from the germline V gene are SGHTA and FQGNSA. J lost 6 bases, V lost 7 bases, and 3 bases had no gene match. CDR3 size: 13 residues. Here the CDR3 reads CASNRDRAGELFF. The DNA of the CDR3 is TGTGCCAGCAACCGGGACAGGGCCGGGGAGCTGTTTTTT.

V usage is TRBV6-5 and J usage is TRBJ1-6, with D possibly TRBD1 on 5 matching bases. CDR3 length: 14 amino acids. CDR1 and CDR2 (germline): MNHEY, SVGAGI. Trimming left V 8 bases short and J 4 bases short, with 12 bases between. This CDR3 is CASSAGPYNSPLHF. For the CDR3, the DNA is TGTGCCAGCTCTGCAGGGCCGTATAATTCACCCCTCCACTTT.

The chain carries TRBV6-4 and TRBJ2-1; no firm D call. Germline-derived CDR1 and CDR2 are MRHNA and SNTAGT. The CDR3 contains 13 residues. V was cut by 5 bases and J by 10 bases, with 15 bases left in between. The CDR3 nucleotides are TGTGCCAGCAGTCAATTTCTTAACGGGGAGCAGTTCTTC. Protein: CASSQFLNGEQFF.

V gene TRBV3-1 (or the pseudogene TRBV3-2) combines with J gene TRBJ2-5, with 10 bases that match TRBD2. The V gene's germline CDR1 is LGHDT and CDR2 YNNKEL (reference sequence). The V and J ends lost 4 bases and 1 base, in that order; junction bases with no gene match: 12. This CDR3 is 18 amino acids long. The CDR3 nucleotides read TGTGCCAGCAGCCCAAGATGGGGATTAGCGGGGGGCCAAGAGACCCAGTACTTC. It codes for CASSPRWGLAGGQETQYF.

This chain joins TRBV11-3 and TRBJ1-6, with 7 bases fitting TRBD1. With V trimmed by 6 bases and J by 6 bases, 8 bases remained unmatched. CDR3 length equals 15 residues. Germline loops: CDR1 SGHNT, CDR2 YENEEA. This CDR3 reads CASREQGNANSPLHF. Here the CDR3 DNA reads TGTGCCAGCAGAGAACAGGGGAACGCTAATTCACCCCTCCACTTT.

The CDR3 DNA reads TGTGCAGCAAGCCGGGACTCCAGCTCCTACGAGCAGTACTTC. Its translation is CAASRDSSSYEQYF. The rearrangement links TRBV12-5 to TRBJ2-7, with D maybe TRBD2 (6 bases). The germline CDR1 and CDR2 sequences are LGHNT and FRNRAP. The CDR3 length is 14 residues. Filled out from reference TRBV12-5 and TRBJ2-7, the complete variable domain reads DARVTQTPRHKVTEMGQEVTMRCQPILGHNTVFWYRQTMMQGLELLAYFRNRAPLDDSGMPKDRFSAEMPDATLATLKIQPSEPRDSAVYFCAASRDSSSYEQYFGPGTRLTVT.

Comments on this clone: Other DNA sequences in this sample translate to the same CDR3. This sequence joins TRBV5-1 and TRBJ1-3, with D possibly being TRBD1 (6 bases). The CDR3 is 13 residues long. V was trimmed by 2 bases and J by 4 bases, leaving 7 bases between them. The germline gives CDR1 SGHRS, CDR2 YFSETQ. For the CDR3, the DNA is TGCGCCAGCAGCTTAGGACAGGGAAACACCATATATTTT. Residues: CASSLGQGNTIYF.

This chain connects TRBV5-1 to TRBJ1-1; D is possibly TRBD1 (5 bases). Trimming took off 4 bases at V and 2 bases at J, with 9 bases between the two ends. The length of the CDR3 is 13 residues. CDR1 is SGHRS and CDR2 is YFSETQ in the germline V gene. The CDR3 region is CASSPGQNTEAFF. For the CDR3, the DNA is TGCGCCAGCAGCCCTGGACAAAACACTGAAGCTTTCTTT.

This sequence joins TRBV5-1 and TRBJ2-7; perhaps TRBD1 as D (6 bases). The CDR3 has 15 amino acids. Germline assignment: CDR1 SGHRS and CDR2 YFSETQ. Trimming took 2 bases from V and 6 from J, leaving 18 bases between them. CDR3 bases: TGCGCCAGCAGCTTTGTGCCAGGGGAAGAGGGCGAGCAGTACTTC. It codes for CASSFVPGEEGEQYF.

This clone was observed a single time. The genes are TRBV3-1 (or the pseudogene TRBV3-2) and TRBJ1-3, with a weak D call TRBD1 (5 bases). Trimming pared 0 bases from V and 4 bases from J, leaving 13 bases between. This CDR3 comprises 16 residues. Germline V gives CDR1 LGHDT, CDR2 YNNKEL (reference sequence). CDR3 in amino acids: CASSQEQGRGGNTIYF. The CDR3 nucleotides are TGTGCCAGCAGCCAAGAGCAGGGCCGAGGAGGAAACACCATATATTTT.

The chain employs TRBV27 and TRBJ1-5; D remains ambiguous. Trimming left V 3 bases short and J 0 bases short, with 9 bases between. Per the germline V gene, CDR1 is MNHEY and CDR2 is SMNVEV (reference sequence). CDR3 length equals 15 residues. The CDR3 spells CASSLAGNSNQPQHF. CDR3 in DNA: TGTGCCAGCAGTTTGGCAGGCAATAGCAATCAGCCCCAGCATTTT.

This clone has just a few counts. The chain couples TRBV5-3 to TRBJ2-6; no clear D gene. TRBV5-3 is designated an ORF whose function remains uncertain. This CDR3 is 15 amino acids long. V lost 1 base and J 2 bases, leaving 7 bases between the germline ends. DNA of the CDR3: TGTGCCAGAAGCTTGTTTGGGCCTGGGGCCAACGTCCTGACTTTC. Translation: CARSLFGPGANVLTF.

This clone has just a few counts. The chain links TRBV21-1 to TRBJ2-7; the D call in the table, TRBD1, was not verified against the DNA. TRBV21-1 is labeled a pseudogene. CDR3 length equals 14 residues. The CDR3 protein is CASHMGDSSYEQYF. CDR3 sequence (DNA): TGTGCCAGCCATATGGGGGACAGCTCCTACGAGCAGTACTTC.

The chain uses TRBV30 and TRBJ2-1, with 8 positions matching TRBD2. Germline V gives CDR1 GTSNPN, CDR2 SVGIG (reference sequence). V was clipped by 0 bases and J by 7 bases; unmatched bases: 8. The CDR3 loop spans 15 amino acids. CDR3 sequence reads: CAWSVLAGGLNEQFF. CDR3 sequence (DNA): TGTGCCTGGAGTGTACTGGCGGGGGGTTTGAATGAGCAGTTCTTC.

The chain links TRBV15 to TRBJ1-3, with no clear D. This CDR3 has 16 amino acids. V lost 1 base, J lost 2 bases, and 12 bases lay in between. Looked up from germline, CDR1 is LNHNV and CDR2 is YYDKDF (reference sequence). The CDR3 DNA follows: TGTGCCACCAGCAGAGCCTTGAGTACGGCTGGAAACACCATATATTTT. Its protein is CATSRALSTAGNTIYF. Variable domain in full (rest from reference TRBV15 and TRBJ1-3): DAMVIQNPRYQVTQFGKPVTLSCSQTLNHNVMYWYQQKSSQAPKLLFHYYDKDFNNEADTPDNFQSRRPNTSFCFLDIRSPGLGDTAMYLCATSRALSTAGNTIYFGEGSWLTVV.

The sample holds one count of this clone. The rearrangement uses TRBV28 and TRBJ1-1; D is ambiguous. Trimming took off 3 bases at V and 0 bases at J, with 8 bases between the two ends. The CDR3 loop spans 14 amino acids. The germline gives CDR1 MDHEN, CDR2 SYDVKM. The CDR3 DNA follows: TGTGCCAGCAGTTTTTATGACATGAACACTGAAGCTTTCTTT. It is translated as CASSFYDMNTEAFF.

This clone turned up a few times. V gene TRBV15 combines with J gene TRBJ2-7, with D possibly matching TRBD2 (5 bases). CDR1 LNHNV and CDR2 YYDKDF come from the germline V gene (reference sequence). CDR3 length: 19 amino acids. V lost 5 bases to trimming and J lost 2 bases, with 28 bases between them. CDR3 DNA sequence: TGTGCCACCAGCCCTAGGAAGAGGGCCCCAGTCTTGGATACCTACGAGCAGTACTTC. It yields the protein CATSPRKRAPVLDTYEQYF.

CDR3 DNA sequence: TGTGCCAGCAGTTCCCACATGGACACTGAAGCTTTCTTT. The encoded protein is CASSSHMDTEAFF. This chain connects TRBV12-3 or TRBV12-4 to TRBJ1-1, with no clear D. Trimming took 4 bases from V and 3 from J, leaving 9 bases between them. The length of the CDR3 is 13 residues.

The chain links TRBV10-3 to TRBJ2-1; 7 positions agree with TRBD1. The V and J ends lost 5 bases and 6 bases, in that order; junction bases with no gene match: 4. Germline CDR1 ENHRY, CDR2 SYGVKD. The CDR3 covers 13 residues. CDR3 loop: CAISLDRANEQFF. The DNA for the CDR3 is TGTGCCATCAGTCTCGACAGGGCCAATGAGCAGTTCTTC.

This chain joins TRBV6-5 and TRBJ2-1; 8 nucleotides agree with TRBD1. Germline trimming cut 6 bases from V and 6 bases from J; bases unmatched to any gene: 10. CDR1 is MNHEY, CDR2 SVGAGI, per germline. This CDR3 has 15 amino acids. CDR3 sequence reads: CASRDGQGGFNEQFF. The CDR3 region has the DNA TGTGCCAGCAGGGATGGACAGGGCGGGTTCAATGAGCAGTTCTTC.

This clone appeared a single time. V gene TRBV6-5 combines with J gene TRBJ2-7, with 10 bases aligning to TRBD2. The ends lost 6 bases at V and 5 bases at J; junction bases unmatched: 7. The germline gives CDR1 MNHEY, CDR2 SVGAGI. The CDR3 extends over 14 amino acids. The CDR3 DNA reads TGTGCCAGCAGGCGATCGGGGACTAGCGACGAGCAGTACTTC. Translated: CASRRSGTSDEQYF.

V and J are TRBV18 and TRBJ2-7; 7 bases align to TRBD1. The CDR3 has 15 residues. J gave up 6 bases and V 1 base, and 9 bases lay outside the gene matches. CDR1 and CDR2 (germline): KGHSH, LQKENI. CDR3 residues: CASSPRQGESGEQYF. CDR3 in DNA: TGTGCCAGCTCACCACGCCAGGGGGAGTCGGGCGAGCAGTACTTC.

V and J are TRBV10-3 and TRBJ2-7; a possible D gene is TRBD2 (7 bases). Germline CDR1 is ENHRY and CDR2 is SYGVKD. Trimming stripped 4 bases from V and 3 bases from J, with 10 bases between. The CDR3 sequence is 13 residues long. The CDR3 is CAISAGGGYEQYF. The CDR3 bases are TGTGCCATCAGTGCGGGGGGCGGCTACGAGCAGTACTTC.

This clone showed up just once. The CDR3 DNA follows: TGTGCCAGCAGCCAAGTGTCGGGGGGGTCTCAAGAGACCCAGTACTTC. It translates to CASSQVSGGSQETQYF. The chain uses TRBV4-2 and TRBJ2-5; TRBD2 matches 8 bases. Germline lookup yields CDR1 LGHNA and CDR2 YNFKEQ. The V gene end was trimmed by 1 base and the J gene end by 2 bases; junction bases not matched to a gene: 6. The CDR3 has 16 residues.

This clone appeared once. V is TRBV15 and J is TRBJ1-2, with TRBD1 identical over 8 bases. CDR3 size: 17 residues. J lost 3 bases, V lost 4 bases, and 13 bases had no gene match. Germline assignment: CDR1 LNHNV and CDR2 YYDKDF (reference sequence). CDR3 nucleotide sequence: TGTGCCACCAGCACCACACGGACAGGGTATTGGGACTATGGCTACACCTTC. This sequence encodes CATSTTRTGYWDYGYTF.

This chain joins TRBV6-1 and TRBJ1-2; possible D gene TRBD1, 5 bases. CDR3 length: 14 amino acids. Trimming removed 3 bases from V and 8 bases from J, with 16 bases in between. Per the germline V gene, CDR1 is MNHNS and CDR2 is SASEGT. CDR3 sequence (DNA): TGTGCCAGCAGTGAGGCAGGGCTCAATAGCGGCTACACCTTC. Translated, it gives CASSEAGLNSGYTF.

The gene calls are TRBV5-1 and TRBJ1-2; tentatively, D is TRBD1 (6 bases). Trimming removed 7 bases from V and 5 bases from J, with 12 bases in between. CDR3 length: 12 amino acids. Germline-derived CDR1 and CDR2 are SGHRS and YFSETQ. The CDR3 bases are TGCGCCAGCCGAGGGGGGGAATATGGCTACACCTTC. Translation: CASRGGEYGYTF.

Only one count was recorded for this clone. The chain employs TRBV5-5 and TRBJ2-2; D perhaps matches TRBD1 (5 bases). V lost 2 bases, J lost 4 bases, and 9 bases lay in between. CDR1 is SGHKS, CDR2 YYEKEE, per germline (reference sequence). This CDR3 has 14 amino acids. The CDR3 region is CASSFAGPTGELFF. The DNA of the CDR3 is TGTGCCAGCAGCTTTGCAGGGCCCACCGGGGAGCTGTTTTTT. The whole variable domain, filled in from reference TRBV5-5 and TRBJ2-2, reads DAGVTQSPTHLIKTRGQQVTLRCSPISGHKSVSWYQQVLGQGPQFIFQYYEKEERGRGNFPDRFSARQFPNYSSELNVNALLLGDSALYLCASSFAGPTGELFFGEGSRLTVL.

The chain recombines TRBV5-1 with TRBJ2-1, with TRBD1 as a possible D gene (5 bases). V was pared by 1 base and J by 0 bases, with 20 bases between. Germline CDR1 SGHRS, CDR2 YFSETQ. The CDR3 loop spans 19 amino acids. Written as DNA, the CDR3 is TGCGCCAGCAGCTTGTCCCTTAACAGGCAACTAAGCTCCTACAATGAGCAGTTCTTC. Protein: CASSLSLNRQLSSYNEQFF.

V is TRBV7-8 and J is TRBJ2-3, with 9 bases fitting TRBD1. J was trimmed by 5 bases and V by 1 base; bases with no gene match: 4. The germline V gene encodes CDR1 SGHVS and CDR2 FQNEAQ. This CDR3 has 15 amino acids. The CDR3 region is CASSLVTGGIDTQYF. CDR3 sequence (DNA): TGTGCCAGCAGCTTAGTAACAGGGGGCATAGATACGCAGTATTTT.

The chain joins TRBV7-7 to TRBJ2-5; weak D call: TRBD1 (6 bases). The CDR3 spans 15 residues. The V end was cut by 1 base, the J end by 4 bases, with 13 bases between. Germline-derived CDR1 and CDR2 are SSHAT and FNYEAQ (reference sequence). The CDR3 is CASSLVAGTRETQYF. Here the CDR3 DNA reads TGTGCCAGCAGCTTAGTGGCCGGGACAAGAGAGACCCAGTACTTC.